This T cell receptor beta chain was sequenced during a study of beta chain features in type 1 diabetes. Study as a whole: Patients did not differ from healthy donors in age, gender or cell yield. Regarding the study as a whole: In every one of the four CD4+ subsets, TCRB CDR3s were moderately but significantly shorter in Type 1 diabetes patients.

Via CD45RO/CCR7/CD25/CD127/CD95/CD27, cells of the CD4+ naive, central memory, regulatory and stem cell-like memory subsets were sorted. Purities in excess of 95% were seen in all sorted populations. This clone was detected a few times. Its antigen is unknown. CDR1 and CDR2 from the germline V gene are MNHEY and SVGAGI. The ends lost 6 bases at V and 5 bases at J; junction bases unmatched: 4. The CDR3 length is 13 residues. Of the isolated RNA, all was reverse transcribed, and so the sequenced material was expressed TCRB transcripts. Produced via immunoSEQ multiplex PCR; TCRdb's table is partial and in-frame only. Here the sample spans some 160,000 clones, approximately 8.4% being singletons.

This chain joins TRBV6-5 and TRBJ2-5, with TRBD1 matching over 9 bases. What was sequenced was central memory CD4+ T cells from blood. This clonotype originated in a woman younger than 35 in good health. CDR3 region: CASRSTGGETQYF. The CDR3 DNA reads TGTGCCAGCAGATCGACAGGGGGGGAGACCCAGTACTTC.